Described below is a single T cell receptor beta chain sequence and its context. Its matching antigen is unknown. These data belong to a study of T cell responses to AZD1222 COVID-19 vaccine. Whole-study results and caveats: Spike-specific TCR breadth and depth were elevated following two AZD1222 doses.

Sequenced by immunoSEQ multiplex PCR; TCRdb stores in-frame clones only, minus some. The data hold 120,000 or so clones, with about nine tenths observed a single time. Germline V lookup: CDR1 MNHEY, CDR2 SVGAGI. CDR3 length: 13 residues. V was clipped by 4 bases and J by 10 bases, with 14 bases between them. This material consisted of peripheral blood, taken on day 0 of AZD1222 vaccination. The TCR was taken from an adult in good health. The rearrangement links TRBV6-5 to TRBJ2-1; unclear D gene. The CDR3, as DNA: TGTGCCAGCAGTTCCGGATTAGAACGGGAGCAGTTCTTC. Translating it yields CASSSGLEREQFF.